This record covers a single TCR beta chain. Its antigen is as yet unknown. The data were produced by immunoSEQ multiplex PCR, yet TCRdb's version contains in-frame clones alone and is incomplete. The sample includes 200,000 to 250,000 clones, approximately 87% seen only once; the top ten take 2.6%. Donors came from a validation cohort of over 100 subjects, distinct from the first 666-subject cohort. This sample was taken from a study of cytomegalovirus exposure and HLA in healthy donors. Findings of the study overall: According to a subsequent analysis, TCR clusters identified in the first cohort showed a tendency to co-occur across the roughly 120 validation repertoires. Cytomegalovirus-associated status was assigned to about 150 TCR beta chains.

V was pared by 2 bases and J by 3 bases, with 3 bases of the junction left unmatched. CDR3 length: 15 residues. Per germline, CDR1 SGHRS and CDR2 YFSETQ. The sequenced sample was PBMCs. This chain uses TRBV5-1 with TRBJ2-3; 10 nucleotides line up with TRBD2. This receptor was identified in a man aged 18-30 years in good health and CMV-seronegative. The chain's CDR3 is CASSFQLAGTDTQYF. CDR3 nucleotides: TGCGCCAGCAGCTTCCAACTAGCGGGGACAGATACGCAGTATTTT.